One and the same sample provided the 28 T cell receptor beta chains below, sequenced in a study of glioma-infiltrating T cells after dendritic cell vaccination. The time point: after dendritic cell vaccination, including at tumor progression/relapse. Using immunoSEQ multiplex PCR, the repertoire was profiled, and TCRdb retains in-frame clones only, with some absent. The table lists about 24,000 clones, 85% to 90% of them singletons. The material was blood, obtained after dendritic cell vaccination. All receptors come from a human donor with glioblastoma.

V and J are TRBV28 and TRBJ1-2; 10 bases line up with TRBD1. CDR3 length: 15 residues. V dropped 7 bases and J dropped 8; count of bases not matched to a gene: 13. The V gene's germline CDR1 is MDHEN and CDR2 SYDVKM. DNA of the CDR3: TGTGCCAGCATGGACCGACAGGGGGCGGGGGTAGGCTACACCTTC. Protein: CASMDRQGAGVGYTF.

The gene calls are TRBV6-1 and TRBJ1-5, with D possibly matching TRBD1 (5 bases). The CDR3 is 13 amino acids. CDR1 and CDR2 (germline): MNHNS, SASEGT. V was trimmed by 6 bases and J by 0 bases, leaving 6 bases between them. The CDR3 bases are TGTGCCAGCAGGGACACTAGCAATCAGCCCCAGCATTTT. Protein sequence: CASRDTSNQPQHF.

As to this clone: The junction does not match germline at one end; this may be a read error. The chain carries TRBV2 and TRBJ2-7; TRBD2 matches at 13 bases. This CDR3 is built from 12 residues. Per germline, CDR1 SNHLY and CDR2 FYNNEI. CDR3 region: CASREAGTSGIF. The CDR3 bases are TGTGCCAGCAGGGAGGCGGGGACTAGCGGGATTTTC.

The rearrangement uses TRBV2 and TRBJ1-1, with D possibly matching TRBD1 (6 bases). The CDR3 loop spans 13 amino acids. Germline V gene lookup returns CDR1 SNHLY and CDR2 FYNNEI. The V end was cut by 11 bases, the J end by 4 bases, with 17 bases between. Here the CDR3 reads CAGQDRKSTEAFF. CDR3 nucleotide sequence: TGTGCCGGGCAGGACAGAAAATCCACTGAAGCTTTCTTT.

CDR3 in DNA: TGTGCCAGCCGAAAGCGGGGGGTCTACAATGAGCAGTTCTTC. It codes for CASRKRGVYNEQFF. The chain uses TRBV27 and TRBJ2-1; 9 bases line up with TRBD2. This CDR3 region has 14 residues. Germline CDR1 and CDR2: MNHEY and SMNVEV (reference sequence). Germline trimming cut 8 bases from V and 3 bases from J; bases unmatched to any gene: 5.

Turning to this clone: Other nucleotide sequences from this sample produce the same CDR3. The V and J genes are TRBV11-2 and TRBJ1-6, with D maybe TRBD1 (6 bases). The CDR3 is made up of 14 amino acids. V lost 2 bases and J lost 7, with 9 bases in between. CDR1 is SGHAT and CDR2 is FQNNGV in the germline V gene. This chain's CDR3 is CASSLPGTNSPLHF. The CDR3 DNA sequence: TGTGCCAGCAGCTTACCGGGGACAAATTCACCCCTCCACTTT.

This chain links TRBV21-1 with TRBJ1-2; TRBD1 is the table's D call and was not checked against the DNA. TRBV21-1 is designated a pseudogene. The CDR3 is 13 amino acids. The CDR3 DNA follows: TGTGCCAGCCCGAGGCAGGGGGTATATGGCTACACCTTC. Translating it yields CASPRQGVYGYTF.

This clone showed up just once. The chain carries TRBV9 and TRBJ2-7, with 7 bases that match TRBD2. Germline V gives CDR1 SGDLS, CDR2 YYNGEE. This CDR3 is 15 amino acids long. Germline trimming cut 0 bases from V and 3 bases from J; bases unmatched to any gene: 6. This CDR3 reads CASSVEPAGHYEQYF. CDR3 nucleotide sequence: TGTGCCAGCAGCGTAGAGCCAGCGGGGCACTACGAGCAGTACTTC.

The chain carries TRBV6-1 and TRBJ1-5; D unclear. The CDR3 spans 13 residues. Trimming pared 4 bases from V and 1 base from J, leaving 5 bases between. In germline, CDR1 is MNHNS, CDR2 SASEGT. The CDR3 DNA follows: TGTGCCAGCAGTGCACAGAGCAATCAGCCCCAGCATTTT. This translates into CASSAQSNQPQHF.

V is TRBV18 and J is TRBJ2-3; 7 bases align to TRBD2. CDR1 is KGHSH, CDR2 LQKENI, per germline. The V segment lost 6 bases and the J segment 2 bases; nucleotides outside the gene matches: 11. This CDR3 is 16 amino acids long. The CDR3 sequence is CASSTVWGGTTDTQYF. In nucleotides, the CDR3 is TGTGCCAGCTCCACCGTGTGGGGGGGAACCACAGATACGCAGTATTTT.

The CDR3 region is CASTGTGGEAFF. The CDR3, as DNA: TGTGCCAGCACAGGGACAGGCGGTGAAGCTTTCTTT. The V call is TRBV2, the J call TRBJ1-1; 8 bases map to TRBD1. CDR1 is SNHLY, CDR2 FYNNEI, per germline. With 7 bases clipped from V and 7 bases from J, the junction kept 5 bases outside the gene matches. This CDR3 is 12 amino acids long.

The rearrangement uses TRBV6-5 and TRBJ1-1; 10 positions match TRBD1. CDR3 length: 14 amino acids. V lost 9 bases and J lost 0; bases outside the gene matches: 4. The germline V gene encodes CDR1 MNHEY and CDR2 SVGAGI. This CDR3 reads CASRTGGVNTEAFF. The CDR3 DNA is TGTGCCAGTCGGACAGGGGGGGTGAACACTGAAGCTTTCTTT.

The V call is TRBV2, the J call TRBJ1-1; weak D call: TRBD1 (6 bases). This CDR3 has 13 residues. Germline loops: CDR1 SNHLY, CDR2 FYNNEI. V lost 7 bases and J lost 1, with 10 bases in between. The CDR3: CASNRQENTEAFF. CDR3 DNA: TGTGCCAGCAACCGACAGGAGAACACTGAAGCTTTCTTT.

The gene calls are TRBV6-6 and TRBJ1-6, with 8 bases that match TRBD1. Germline V CDR1 and CDR2: MNHNY, SVGAGI (reference sequence). J lost 9 bases, V lost 5 bases, and 9 bases had no gene match. The CDR3 is 15 amino acids. The CDR3 region is CASSDTITGGSPLHF. CDR3 bases: TGTGCCAGCAGTGATACTATTACAGGGGGTTCACCCCTCCACTTT.

This sequence joins TRBV6-6 and TRBJ1-2; D unresolved. The CDR3 contains 12 residues. Trimming removed 10 bases from V and 6 bases from J, with 15 bases in between. CDR1 is MNHNY, CDR2 SVGAGI, per germline (reference sequence). The CDR3, as DNA: TGTGCCACCGACCGATTAGAGGATGGCTACACCTTC. Its protein product is CATDRLEDGYTF.

The chain carries TRBV6-5 and TRBJ1-3, with D possibly matching TRBD1 (6 bases). V lost 4 bases, J lost 4 bases, and 14 bases lay in between. There are 15 residues in the CDR3. Germline CDR1 reads MNHEY; CDR2 reads SVGAGI. The CDR3 loop is CASSSTGGRGNTIYF. CDR3 bases: TGTGCCAGCAGTTCGACAGGTGGCAGAGGAAACACCATATATTTT.

The V call is TRBV6-5, the J call TRBJ2-2; TRBD2 matches 7 bases. V dropped 5 bases and J dropped 6; count of bases not matched to a gene: 6. Germline V lookup: CDR1 MNHEY, CDR2 SVGAGI. CDR3 size: 14 residues. As DNA, the CDR3 is TGTGCCAGCAGTGTTTTCGGGGGGTCCGGGGAGCTGTTTTTT. Translating it yields CASSVFGGSGELFF.

The count of this clone is one. The J gene is TRBJ2-3, the V gene TRBV10-2; 13 nucleotides agree with TRBD2. This CDR3 is 16 amino acids long. J gave up 8 bases and V 5 bases, and 10 bases lay outside the gene matches. CDR1 and CDR2 from the germline V gene are WSHSY and SAAADI. The CDR3 sequence: CASSLGLAGAGSTQYF. The CDR3 coding sequence is TGCGCCAGCAGTCTCGGACTAGCGGGGGCAGGAAGTACGCAGTATTTT.

This clone was seen a single time. The chain couples TRBV19 to TRBJ2-3; D might be TRBD2 (5 bases). This CDR3 has 12 amino acids. In germline, CDR1 is LNHDA, CDR2 SQIVND (reference sequence). Between the trimmed V and J ends, which lost 8 bases and 1 base, there was a span of 7 bases. CDR3 residues: CASEGGTDTQYF. For the CDR3, the DNA is TGTGCCAGTGAGGGTGGCACAGATACGCAGTATTTT.

The chain combines TRBV7-9 with TRBJ1-2; the D gene is possibly TRBD1 (5 bases). Germline V gene sequence: CDR1 SEHNR, CDR2 FQNEAQ (reference sequence). CDR3 size: 12 residues. V was clipped by 4 bases and J by 3 bases, with 6 bases between them. In DNA form, the CDR3 reads TGTGCCAGCAGCTCGACAGACTATGGCTACACCTTC. Its protein is CASSSTDYGYTF. The whole variable domain, filled in from reference TRBV7-9 and TRBJ1-2, reads DTGVSQNPRHKITKRGQNVTFRCDPISEHNRLYWYRQTLGQGPEFLTYFQNEAQLEKSRLLSDRFSAERPKGSFSTLEIQRTEQGDSAMYLCASSSTDYGYTFGSGTRLTVV.

CDR3 nucleotide sequence: TGTGCCAGCAGCTTTGTCACAGGGCAACAGTACTTC. It is translated as CASSFVTGQQYF. The rearrangement uses TRBV7-8 and TRBJ2-7, with TRBD1 as a possible D gene (6 bases). Trimming left V 3 bases short and J 10 bases short, with 13 bases between. This CDR3 is built from 12 residues. Germline V gene sequence: CDR1 SGHVS, CDR2 FQNEAQ.

The rearrangement joins TRBV10-1 to TRBJ2-3; TRBD1 might be the D (5 bases). This CDR3 has 15 amino acids. Germline V gene data show CDR1 as WNHNN and CDR2 as SYGVQD (reference sequence). The V gene lost 3 bases and the J gene lost 2 bases, with 12 bases spanning the gap. CDR3 protein: CASSDSGLPTDTQYF. As DNA, the CDR3 is TGCGCCAGCAGTGACTCAGGGTTACCCACAGATACGCAGTATTTT.

The rearrangement links TRBV18 to TRBJ1-3, with 9 bases matching TRBD1. The CDR3 sequence is 15 residues long. V was pared by 4 bases and J by 2 bases, with 3 bases of the junction left unmatched. The V gene's germline CDR1 is KGHSH and CDR2 LQKENI. The CDR3: CASSHRDRAGNTIYF. The CDR3 DNA sequence: TGTGCCAGCTCACACCGGGACAGGGCTGGAAACACCATATATTTT. The variable domain in full, completed from reference TRBV18 and TRBJ1-3, reads NAGVMQNPRHLVRRRGQEARLRCSPMKGHSHVYWYRQLPEEGLKFMVYLQKENIIDESGMPKERFSAEFPKEGPSILRIQQVVRGDSAAYFCASSHRDRAGNTIYFGEGSWLTVV.

A few counts support this clone. V and J are TRBV14 and TRBJ1-2; weak D call: TRBD1 (5 bases). This CDR3 region has 13 residues. Trimming took off 4 bases at V and 7 bases at J, with 13 bases between the two ends. In germline, CDR1 is SGHDN, CDR2 FVKESK. This CDR3 reads CASSLQSGIGYTF. CDR3 nucleotides: TGTGCCAGCAGCCTCCAGTCAGGGATTGGCTACACCTTC.

This chain uses TRBV5-6 with TRBJ2-4, with 8 bases aligning to TRBD1. The CDR3 runs to 16 residues. In germline, CDR1 is SGHDT, CDR2 YYEEEE. Germline trimming cut 4 bases from V and 0 bases from J; bases unmatched to any gene: 6. CDR3 in amino acids: CASSLPGQVAKNIQYF. In DNA form, the CDR3 reads TGTGCCAGCAGCCTACCGGGACAGGTAGCCAAAAACATTCAGTACTTC.

V usage is TRBV11-2 and J usage is TRBJ2-6; no clear D. V was cut by 10 bases and J by 1 base, with 11 bases left in between. This CDR3 has 14 residues. Germline V gene sequence: CDR1 SGHAT, CDR2 FQNNGV. This CDR3 is CATYLWSGANVLTF. The DNA of the CDR3 is TGTGCCACCTACTTGTGGTCTGGGGCCAACGTCCTGACTTTC.

V gene TRBV5-8 combines with J gene TRBJ1-2; D is unclear. This CDR3 region has 13 residues. With 0 bases removed from V and 6 bases from J, the gap between germline ends came to 9 bases. CDR1 is SGHTS, CDR2 YDEGEE, per germline. CDR3 protein: CASSLVTDDGYTF. CDR3 sequence (DNA): TGTGCCAGCAGCTTGGTAACAGATGATGGCTACACCTTC.

The chain has TRBV5-1 and TRBJ1-4, with 7 positions matching TRBD1. With 4 bases clipped from V and 3 bases from J, the junction kept 3 bases outside the gene matches. The CDR3 extends over 14 amino acids. CDR1 and CDR2 (germline): SGHRS, YFSETQ. The chain's CDR3 is CASSMTGSNEKLFF. The CDR3 DNA follows: TGCGCCAGCAGCATGACAGGGTCTAATGAAAAACTGTTTTTT.